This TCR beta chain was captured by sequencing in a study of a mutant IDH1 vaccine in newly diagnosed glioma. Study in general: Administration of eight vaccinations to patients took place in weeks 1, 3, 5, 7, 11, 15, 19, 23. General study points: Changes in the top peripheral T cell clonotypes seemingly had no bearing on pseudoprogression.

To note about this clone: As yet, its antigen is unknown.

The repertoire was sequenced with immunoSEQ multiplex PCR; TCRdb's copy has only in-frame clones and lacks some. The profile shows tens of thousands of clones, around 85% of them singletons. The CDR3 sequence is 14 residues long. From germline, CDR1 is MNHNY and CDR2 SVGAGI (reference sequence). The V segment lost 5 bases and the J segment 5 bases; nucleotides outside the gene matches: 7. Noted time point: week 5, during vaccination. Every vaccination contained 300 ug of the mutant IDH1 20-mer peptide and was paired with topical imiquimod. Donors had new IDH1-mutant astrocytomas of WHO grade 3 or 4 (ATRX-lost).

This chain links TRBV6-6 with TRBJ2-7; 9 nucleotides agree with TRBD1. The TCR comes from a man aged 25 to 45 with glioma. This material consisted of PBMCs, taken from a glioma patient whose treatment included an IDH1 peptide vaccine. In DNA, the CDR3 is TGTGCCAGCAGTACCCCGGGACAGGGCCACGAGCAGTACTTC. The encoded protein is CASSTPGQGHEQYF.